This TCR beta chain was identified during a study of OX40 agonist ivuxolimab in advanced cancers. CDR3 size: 14 residues. Germline CDR1 and CDR2: MNHNY and SVGAGI (reference sequence). Trimming pared 5 bases from V and 1 base from J, leaving 9 bases between. It was autoimmune disease history or systemic immunosuppression that excluded patients. Points on this clone: The antigen remains undetermined.

Overall study findings and caveats: The study found that CD8+ T cells averaged more expanded clones than CD4+.

Assay: immunoSEQ multiplex PCR; the TCRdb copy retains only in-frame clones and omits some. The repertoire has tens of thousands of clones, 75% to 90% of them found once; the top ten carry about 5%. The chain is built from TRBV6-6 and TRBJ2-4; D not certain. The receptor was derived from an adult with an advanced solid tumor such as melanoma, head and neck, liver or kidney cancer. The sequenced sample was CD4+ or CD8+ T cells sorted from blood, obtained in a trial of the OX40 agonist ivuxolimab. The CDR3 DNA follows: TGTGCCAGCAGTCCTCCTGGGGCCAAAAACATTCAGTACTTC. As protein: CASSPPGAKNIQYF.